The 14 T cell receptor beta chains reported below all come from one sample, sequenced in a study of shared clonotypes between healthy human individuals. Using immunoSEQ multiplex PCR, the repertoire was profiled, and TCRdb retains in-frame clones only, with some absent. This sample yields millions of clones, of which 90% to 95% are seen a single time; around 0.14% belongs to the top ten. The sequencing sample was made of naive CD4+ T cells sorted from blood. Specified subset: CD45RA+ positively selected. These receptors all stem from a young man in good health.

CDR3 nucleotide sequence: TGTGCCAGCTCCTCCACTCAGGCTAATGAAAAACTGTTTTTT. Its translation is CASSSTQANEKLFF. The rearrangement uses TRBV18 and TRBJ1-4; no reliable D call. Trimming pared 6 bases from V and 3 bases from J, leaving 11 bases between. The germline V gene has CDR1 KGHSH and CDR2 LQKENI. This CDR3 contains 14 residues.

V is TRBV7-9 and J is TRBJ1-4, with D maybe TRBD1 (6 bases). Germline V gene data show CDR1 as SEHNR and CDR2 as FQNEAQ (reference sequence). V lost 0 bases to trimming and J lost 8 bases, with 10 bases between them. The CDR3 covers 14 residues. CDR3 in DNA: TGTGCCAGCAGCTTAGCGTTGGGGGGCGAAAAACTGTTTTTT. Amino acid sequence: CASSLALGGEKLFF.

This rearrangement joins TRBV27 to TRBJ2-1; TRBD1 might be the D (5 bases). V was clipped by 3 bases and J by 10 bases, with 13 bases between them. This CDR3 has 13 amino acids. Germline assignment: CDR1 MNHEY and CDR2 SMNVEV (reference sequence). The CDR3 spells CASSFRDLREQFF. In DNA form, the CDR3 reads TGTGCCAGCAGTTTCAGGGATCTCAGGGAGCAGTTCTTC.

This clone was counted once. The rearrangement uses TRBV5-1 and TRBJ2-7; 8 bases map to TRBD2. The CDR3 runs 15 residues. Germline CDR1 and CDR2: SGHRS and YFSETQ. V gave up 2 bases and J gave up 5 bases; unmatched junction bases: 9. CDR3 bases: TGCGCCAGCAGCTTTGGAACGGGAGGGCCCCACGAGCAGTACTTC. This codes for CASSFGTGGPHEQYF.

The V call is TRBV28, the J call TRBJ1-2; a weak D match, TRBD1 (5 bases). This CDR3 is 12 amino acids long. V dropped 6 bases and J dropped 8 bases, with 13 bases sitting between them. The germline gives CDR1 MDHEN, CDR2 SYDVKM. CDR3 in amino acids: CASSRPGRGYTF. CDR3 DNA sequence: TGTGCCAGCAGCCGTCCGGGACGGGGCTACACCTTC.

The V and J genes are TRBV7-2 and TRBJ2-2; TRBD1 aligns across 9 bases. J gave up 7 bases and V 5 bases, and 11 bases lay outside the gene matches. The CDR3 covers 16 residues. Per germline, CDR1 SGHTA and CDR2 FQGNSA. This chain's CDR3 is CASSDRRTGVGGELFF. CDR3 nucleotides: TGTGCCAGCAGCGACCGCCGGACAGGGGTTGGCGGGGAGCTGTTTTTT.

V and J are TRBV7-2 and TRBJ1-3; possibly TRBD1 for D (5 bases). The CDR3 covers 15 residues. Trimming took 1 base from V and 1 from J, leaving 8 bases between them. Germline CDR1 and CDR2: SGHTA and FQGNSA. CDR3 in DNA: TGTGCCAGCAGCTTAGGGGGGTGGTCTGGAAACACCATATATTTT. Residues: CASSLGGWSGNTIYF.

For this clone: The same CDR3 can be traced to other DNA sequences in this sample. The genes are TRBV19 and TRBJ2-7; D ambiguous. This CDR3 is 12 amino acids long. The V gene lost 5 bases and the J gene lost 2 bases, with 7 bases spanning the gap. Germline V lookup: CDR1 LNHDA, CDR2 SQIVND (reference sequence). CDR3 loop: CASSPSTYEQYF. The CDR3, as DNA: TGTGCCAGTAGTCCCTCGACCTACGAGCAGTACTTC.

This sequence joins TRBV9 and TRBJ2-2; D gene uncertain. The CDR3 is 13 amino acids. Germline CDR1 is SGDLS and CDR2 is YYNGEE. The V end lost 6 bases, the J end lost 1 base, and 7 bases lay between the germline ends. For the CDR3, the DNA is TGTGCCAGCACGGCCAGGAACACCGGGGAGCTGTTTTTT. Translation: CASTARNTGELFF.

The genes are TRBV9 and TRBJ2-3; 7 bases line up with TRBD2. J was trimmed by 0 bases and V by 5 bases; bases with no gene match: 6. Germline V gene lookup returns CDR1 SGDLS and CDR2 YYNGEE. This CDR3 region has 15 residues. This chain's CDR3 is CASRRAGTSTDTQYF. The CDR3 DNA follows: TGTGCCAGCAGGAGAGCGGGGACCAGCACAGATACGCAGTATTTT.

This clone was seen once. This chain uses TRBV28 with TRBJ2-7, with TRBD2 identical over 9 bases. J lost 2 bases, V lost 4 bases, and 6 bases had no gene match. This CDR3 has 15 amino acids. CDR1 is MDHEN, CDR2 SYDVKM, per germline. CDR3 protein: CASSSQAGGAYEQYF. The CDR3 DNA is TGTGCCAGCAGTTCTCAGGCGGGGGGGGCCTACGAGCAGTACTTC.

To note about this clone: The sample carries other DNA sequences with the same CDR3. The CDR3 sequence is CASSTGLAGGQETQYF. For the CDR3, the DNA is TGCGCCAGCAGCACCGGACTAGCGGGGGGGCAAGAGACCCAGTACTTC. The V call is TRBV5-1, the J call TRBJ2-5, with 15 positions matching TRBD2. Germline V gene data show CDR1 as SGHRS and CDR2 as YFSETQ. CDR3 length equals 16 residues. Losses at the gene ends were 4 bases for V and 2 bases for J; bases not matched to a gene: 3.

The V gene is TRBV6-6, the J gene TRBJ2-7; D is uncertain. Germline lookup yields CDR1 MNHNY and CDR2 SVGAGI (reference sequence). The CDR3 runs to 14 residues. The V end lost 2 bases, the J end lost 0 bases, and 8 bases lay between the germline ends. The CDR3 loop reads CASSYTANSYEQYF. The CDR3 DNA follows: TGTGCCAGCAGTTACACAGCGAACTCCTACGAGCAGTACTTC.

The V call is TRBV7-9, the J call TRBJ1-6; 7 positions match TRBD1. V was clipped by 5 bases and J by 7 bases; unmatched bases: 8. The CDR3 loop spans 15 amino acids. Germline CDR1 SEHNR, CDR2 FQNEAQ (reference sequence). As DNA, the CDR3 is TGTGCCAGCAGCGCCTCCGGGACAGAGAATTCACCCCTCCACTTT. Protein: CASSASGTENSPLHF.